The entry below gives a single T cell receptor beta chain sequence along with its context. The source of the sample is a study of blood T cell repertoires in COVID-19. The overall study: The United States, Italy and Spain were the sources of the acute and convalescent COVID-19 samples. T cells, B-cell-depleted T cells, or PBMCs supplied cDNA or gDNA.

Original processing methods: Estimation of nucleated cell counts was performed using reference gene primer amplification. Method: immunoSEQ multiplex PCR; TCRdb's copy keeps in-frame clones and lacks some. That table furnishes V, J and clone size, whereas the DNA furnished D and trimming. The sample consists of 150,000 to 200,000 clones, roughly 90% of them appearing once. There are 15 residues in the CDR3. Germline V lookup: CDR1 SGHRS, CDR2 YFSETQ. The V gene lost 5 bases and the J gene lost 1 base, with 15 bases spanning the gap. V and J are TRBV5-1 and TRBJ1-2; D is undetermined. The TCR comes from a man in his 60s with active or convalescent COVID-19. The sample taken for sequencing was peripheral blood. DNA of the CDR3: TGCGCCAGCAGAACGGGTCATACCCTTAACTATGGCTACACCTTC. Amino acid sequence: CASRTGHTLNYGYTF.